Given below is one TCR beta chain in context. Its antigen is as yet unknown. Original analysis: Out-of-frame sequences were removed, leaving a few million distinct TCRbeta sequences. Sequenced by immunoSEQ multiplex PCR; TCRdb stores in-frame clones only, minus some. V and J calls and clone size are as listed in that table; D and trimming were resolved from the DNA. The sample lists 50,000 or so clones; just over 75% were seen once. This entry is derived from a study of memory CD4+ T cells and cytomegalovirus serostatus. Across the whole study: Of the healthy Belgian adults, 9 were CMV seropositive and about 24 seronegative.

The length of the CDR3 is 13 residues. V was pared by 1 base and J by 4 bases, with 6 bases between. Germline CDR1 reads SGHRS; CDR2 reads YFSETQ. The study's findings and limits: A US-trained random forest predicted CMV serostatus with median AUC around 0.92. CD4+ memory repertoires contained about two fifths of the 164 reported CMV TCRbeta sequences.

Single viable CD3+CD4+CD8-CD45RO+ cells were sorted as the memory CD4+ T cells. The chain is built from TRBV5-1 and TRBJ2-4; the D is unclear. Sequencing was performed on memory CD4+ T cells from blood. This TCR came from an adult in good health and CMV-seronegative. CDR3 coding DNA: TGCGCCAGCAGCTTGAACAGAAAAAACATTCAGTACTTC. It is translated as CASSLNRKNIQYF.